What follows is one TCR beta chain and its context. It lacks a known antigen. Per-base quality was not reported, and no clone a single base away is much larger than it. The library was obtained by the immunoSEQ multiplex PCR assay. Around 10^5 TCR templates per sample were assayed by the deep sequencing platform. Genomic DNA extracted from sorted T cells was used for TCRbeta CDR3 sequencing. Processing in the source paper ran as follows. The R programming language was used for clonal analysis of TCRbeta CDR3 data. Alloreactive CD4+ and CD8+ clones were defined by comparing unstimulated samples with post-reaction CFSE-low samples. Regulatory or non-regulatory origin of alloreactive CD4+ clones was assigned by matching sequences to the sorted unstimulated Treg and non-Treg repertoires. TCRdb limited this immuneACCESS table to in-frame rearrangements with V and J called. A share of clones is missing; checked studies link under half to unresolved V genes, and the rest is unexplained. That table is the source of V, J and clone size, and D and trimming were worked out from the DNA. This sample is represented by some 97,000 clones; 94% of them were singletons. The ten top clones hold about 0.6% of the sample.

Sorted unstimulated T cells and proliferating T cells recovered from mixed lymphocyte reactions underwent TCRbeta CDR3 sequencing. Fresh whole blood from ten HLA-typed healthy donors served as the source for isolating PBMCs. Unstimulated CD4+ regulatory T cells were FACS-sorted to map the origin of alloreactive clones. This sample was included in a study of siplizumab effects on memory and regulatory T cells (dated by TCRdb to between 2018 and 2021). General notes on the study: The study examined how the anti-CD2 antibody siplizumab affects alloreactive T-cell subsets in allogeneic mixed lymphocyte reactions built from human PBMCs.

Study-level results and caveats: Roughly 75-95% of proliferating CD4+ or CD8+ clones could not be assigned a naive or memory phenotype. Because sequences at frequencies below about 10^-5 were poorly captured, only a minor fraction of alloreactive clones could be mapped back to unstimulated subsets. Unstimulated naive T cells appeared to be more diverse than memory T cells, and naive cells seemed to make a substantial contribution to the alloresponse. Siplizumab significantly lowered the cumulative frequency of alloreactive sequences that could be traced to unstimulated CD4+ memory T cells. No functional confirmation was obtained for the suppressive function of proliferating Tregs from siplizumab cultures. In reactions with siplizumab, an average of about 69% of mappable alloreactive CD4+ clones were Treg-derived, compared with 25% to 30% in control reactions.

The CDR3 covers 15 residues, taking in both the cysteine and the phenylalanine. Here the CDR3 DNA is all that survives: 45 bases in frame from base 1. V loses 3 bases at its end and J loses 0 bases; junction bases beyond the gene matches: 2. As encoded in the germline V gene, CDR1 is MGHDK while CDR2 is SYGVNS. This TCR came from a human donor in good health. The sample was Tregs sorted from blood. This sequence uses TRBV25-1 and TRBJ1-5, with 7 bases in between that match TRBD1. The CDR3 is CASSETGYSNQPQHF. The sequence in DNA is TGTGCCAGCAGTGAGACAGGGTATAGCAATCAGCCCCAGCATTTT.